This TCR beta chain was captured in a study of blood T cell repertoires in COVID-19. Study summary: Acute and convalescent COVID-19 samples came from the United States, Italy and Spain.

Generated by immunoSEQ multiplex PCR, the TCRdb table keeps only in-frame clones and is missing some. This sample has 200,000 to 250,000 clones; over 75% occur once, and the top ten carry approximately 3.7%. The germline V gene encodes CDR1 SGHDN and CDR2 FVKESK. With V trimmed by 0 bases and J by 11 bases, 4 bases remained unmatched. The CDR3 length is 14 residues. The chain has TRBV14 and TRBJ2-1; 10 bases fit TRBD2. This TCR came from a woman in her twenties or thirties who had been exposed to COVID-19. The sequencing sample was made of PBMCs or T cells enriched from blood (not recorded which). CDR3 loop: CASSQELLAGKQFF. CDR3 DNA: TGTGCCAGCAGCCAAGAATTACTAGCGGGAAAGCAGTTCTTC.